One sample yielded the 25 T cell receptor beta chains listed below, sequenced in a study of T cells in Graves' hyperthyroidism and ophthalmopathy. Amplification of TCR beta CDR3 regions was performed using RNA transcripts as template. HTBI primers drove first-round RT-PCR of the TCR CDR3. TCRdb redid the calling of the multiplex PCR reads with MiXCR, one entry per CDR3 protein. The repertoire has about 330,000 distinct CDR3 sequences, about 13% of them found once; the top ten carry approximately 35%. Sequenced sample: blood. The receptors were sampled from a middle-aged woman with Graves' ophthalmopathy.

V and J are TRBV10-3 and TRBJ2-1; 7 nucleotides agree with TRBD2. Per germline, CDR1 ENHRY and CDR2 SYGVKD. V dropped 8 bases and J dropped 5; count of bases not matched to a gene: 6. The CDR3 has 13 amino acids. The CDR3 DNA reads TGTGCCATCGCTTCGGGGGGAAACAATGAGCAGTTCTTC. Translating it yields CAIASGGNNEQFF.

This clonotype appeared a few times. The chain joins TRBV10-3 to TRBJ2-7, with TRBD2 matching over 9 bases. From germline, CDR1 is ENHRY and CDR2 SYGVKD. This CDR3 is built from 15 residues. The V gene end was trimmed by 2 bases and the J gene end by 3 bases; junction bases not matched to a gene: 5. This CDR3 is CAISERTSAYYEQYF. CDR3 nucleotides: TGTGCCATCAGTGAGCGGACTAGCGCGTACTACGAGCAGTACTTC.

This clonotype has a handful of counts. The CDR3: CSVSGGETGAFWNEQFF. The CDR3 bases are TGCAGCGTTTCAGGAGGCGAGACAGGGGCCTTTTGGAATGAGCAGTTCTTC. This chain uses TRBV29-1 with TRBJ2-1, with 8 bases that match TRBD1. V gave up 5 bases and J gave up 7 bases; unmatched junction bases: 19. CDR3 length: 17 residues. CDR1 and CDR2 (germline): SQVTM, ANQGSEA.

This clonotype was detected ten times or more. The J gene is TRBJ2-3, the V gene TRBV19, with 7 bases matching TRBD2. J gave up 4 bases and V 5 bases, and 15 bases lay outside the gene matches. Germline V CDR1 and CDR2: LNHDA, SQIVND (reference sequence). The CDR3 has 17 amino acids. Here the CDR3 DNA reads TGTGCCAGTAGTCCCCCGGGGGGAGCGGGGATCTCAGATACGCAGTATTTT. Translating gives CASSPPGGAGISDTQYF.

This clonotype was seen many times. The rearrangement links TRBV11-2 to TRBJ2-1; 10 bases align to TRBD1. The CDR3 has 14 residues. The V segment lost 10 bases and the J segment 6 bases; nucleotides outside the gene matches: 9. Germline V gene data show CDR1 as SGHAT and CDR2 as FQNNGV. The CDR3 DNA reads as TGTGCCACCTCCGGGACAGGGGAAAGCAATGAGCAGTTCTTC. Encoded protein: CATSGTGESNEQFF. Full variable domain (missing parts from reference TRBV11-2 and TRBJ2-1): EAGVAQSPRYKIIEKRQSVAFWCNPISGHATLYWYQQILGQGPKLLIQFQNNGVVDDSQLPKDRFSAERLKGVDSTLKIQPAKLEDSAVYLCATSGTGESNEQFFGPGTRLTVL.

The table lists this clonotype with many counts. The chain carries TRBV2 and TRBJ1-1, with a weak D call TRBD1 (5 bases). With 4 bases removed from V and 10 bases from J, the gap between germline ends came to 13 bases. The germline gives CDR1 SNHLY, CDR2 FYNNEI. The CDR3 length is 12 residues. The DNA for the CDR3 is TGTGCCAGCAGTGGGACAAACCGGCGAGCTTTCTTT. It translates to CASSGTNRRAFF.

The table lists this clonotype with many counts. The V call is TRBV7-2, the J call TRBJ2-1; 9 nucleotides agree with TRBD2. The V and J ends lost 4 bases and 8 bases, in that order; junction bases with no gene match: 21. CDR1 is SGHTA, CDR2 FQGNSA, per germline. CDR3 length equals 19 residues. The CDR3 is CASSSLRLAGGPRVDEQFF. For the CDR3, the DNA is TGTGCCAGCAGCTCCCTTAGGTTGGCGGGGGGGCCAAGGGTGGATGAGCAGTTCTTC. Using reference TRBV7-2 and TRBJ2-1 for the parts outside the CDR3, the full variable domain is GAGVSQSPSNKVTEKGKDVELRCDPISGHTALYWYRQSLGQGLEFLIYFQGNSAPDKSGLPSDRFSAERTGGSVSTLTIQRTQQEDSAVYLCASSSLRLAGGPRVDEQFFGPGTRLTVL.

This chain joins TRBV7-8 and TRBJ2-7, with D perhaps matching TRBD1 or TRBD2 (5 bases each). From germline, CDR1 is SGHVS and CDR2 FQNEAQ. The CDR3 covers 16 residues. Trimming pared 5 bases from V and 2 bases from J, leaving 19 bases between. The CDR3 loop is CASSPRDGLRTYEQYF. The CDR3 nucleotides are TGTGCCAGCAGCCCAAGGGACGGCCTTAGAACCTACGAGCAGTACTTC.

This clonotype was counted ten times or more. The V gene is TRBV29-1, the J gene TRBJ1-4; D is ambiguous. The CDR3 extends over 12 amino acids. V lost 7 bases, J lost 4 bases, and 10 bases lay in between. Germline V CDR1 and CDR2: SQVTM, ANQGSEA. CDR3 coding DNA: TGCAGCGCCCTGGGCGGTAATGAAAAACTGTTTTTT. It is translated as CSALGGNEKLFF.

The chain uses TRBV19 and TRBJ2-2; D gene unclear. Germline CDR1 and CDR2: LNHDA and SQIVND (reference sequence). This CDR3 has 17 residues. The V end lost 0 bases, the J end lost 1 base, and 12 bases lay between the germline ends. The CDR3 nucleotides are TGTGCCAGTAGTATAGACAGAGTACGAAAGAACACCGGGGAGCTGTTTTTT. This encodes CASSIDRVRKNTGELFF.

This clonotype was seen more than once but under ten times. This rearrangement joins TRBV20-1 to TRBJ1-3, with D unclear. V was trimmed by 3 bases and J by 0 bases, leaving 12 bases between them. CDR3 length: 15 residues. Germline lookup yields CDR1 DFQATT and CDR2 SNEGSKA (reference sequence). In DNA, the CDR3 is TGCAGTGCTAGCCCCGGGATTAACTCTGGAAACACCATATATTTT. Residues: CSASPGINSGNTIYF.

Ten or more counts support this clonotype. Compared with germline, one end of the junction differs, possibly owing to a read error. The V gene is TRBV28, the J gene TRBJ2-7; 7 nucleotides match TRBD1. The CDR3 has 14 amino acids. Germline assignment: CDR1 MDHEN and CDR2 SYDVKM. CDR3 DNA: TGTGCCAGCAGTCTATGGGGCACAGGGGACGAGCAGTACTTC. This codes for CASSLWGTGDEQYF.

This clonotype was counted at least ten times. The chain carries TRBV20-1 and TRBJ2-3; TRBD1 aligns across 8 bases. This CDR3 contains 13 residues. From germline, CDR1 is DFQATT and CDR2 SNEGSKA (reference sequence). J lost 4 bases, V lost 2 bases, and 2 bases had no gene match. Written as DNA, the CDR3 is TGCAGTGCTAGACAGGGGGCCTCAGATACGCAGTATTTT. Translation: CSARQGASDTQYF.

This chain joins TRBV7-6 and TRBJ2-5; 7 positions match TRBD1. There are 14 residues in the CDR3. The germline gives CDR1 SGHVS, CDR2 FNYEAQ. J lost 5 bases, V lost 2 bases, and 5 bases had no gene match. CDR3 bases: TGTGCCAGCAGCTTAAATACAGGGGTGGAGACCCAGTACTTC. Protein: CASSLNTGVETQYF.

The table lists this clonotype with many counts. This chain uses TRBV20-1 with TRBJ2-7; perhaps TRBD2 as D (5 bases). Per germline, CDR1 DFQATT and CDR2 SNEGSKA (reference sequence). Trimming removed 0 bases at V and 0 bases at J, with 12 bases between. CDR3 length: 15 residues. The CDR3 protein is CSAREGSGSSYEQYF. In DNA form, the CDR3 reads TGCAGTGCTAGAGAGGGAAGCGGTAGCTCCTACGAGCAGTACTTC.

In this sample, this clonotype turned up many times. The chain links TRBV6-1 to TRBJ1-5; the match to TRBD1 covers 10 bases. The V gene's germline CDR1 is MNHNS and CDR2 SASEGT. The CDR3 totals 15 residues. The ends lost 6 bases at V and 3 bases at J; junction bases unmatched: 5. Written as DNA, the CDR3 is TGTGCCAGCAGCCGACAGGGGGCGGACAATCAGCCCCAGCATTTT. This sequence encodes CASSRQGADNQPQHF.

This clonotype was counted many times. V and J are TRBV28 and TRBJ2-7; a possible D gene is TRBD2 (7 bases). The V gene's germline CDR1 is MDHEN and CDR2 SYDVKM. This CDR3 is built from 13 residues. Trimming took off 10 bases at V and 3 bases at J, with 16 bases between the two ends. The CDR3 nucleotides read TGTGCCACACTTAAGGGGGGGGTCTACGAGCAGTACTTC. It translates to CATLKGGVYEQYF. Supplemented by reference TRBV28 and TRBJ2-7, the full variable domain reads DVKVTQSSRYLVKRTGEKVFLECVQDMDHENMFWYRQDPGLGLRLIYFSYDVKMKEKGDIPEGYSVSREKKERFSLILESASTNQTSMYLCATLKGGVYEQYFGPGTRLTVT.

Many counts were recorded for this clonotype. This chain uses TRBV19 with TRBJ2-3; TRBD1 agrees at 7 bases. The ends lost 7 bases at V and 4 bases at J; junction bases unmatched: 8. The CDR3 is 14 residues long. Germline V gene sequence: CDR1 LNHDA, CDR2 SQIVND (reference sequence). In DNA form, the CDR3 reads TGTGCCAGTACAGGGGGTCTCTGGGCAGATACGCAGTATTTT. It codes for CASTGGLWADTQYF.

This clonotype was seen many times. The chain links TRBV7-2 to TRBJ2-3; D gene uncertain. Germline CDR1 SGHTA, CDR2 FQGNSA. Trimming removed 0 bases at V and 1 base at J, with 5 bases between. There are 14 residues in the CDR3. CDR3 bases: TGTGCCAGCAGCTTAGCGCTGGGCACAGATACGCAGTATTTT. Translated, it gives CASSLALGTDTQYF.

The CDR3 DNA follows: TGCGCCAGCAGTTTTTTCCGGGACAGGGGAGGAGAGACCCAGTACTTC. Protein product: CASSFFRDRGGETQYF. The V and J genes are TRBV5-1 and TRBJ2-5, with 10 bases aligning to TRBD1. This CDR3 is built from 16 residues. The germline V gene has CDR1 SGHRS and CDR2 YFSETQ. Losses at the gene ends were 5 bases for V and 4 bases for J; bases not matched to a gene: 11. The variable domain in full, with the rest retrieved from reference TRBV5-1 and TRBJ2-5, is KAGVTQTPRYLIKTRGQQVTLSCSPISGHRSVSWYQQTPGQGLQFLFEYFSETQRNKGNFPGRFSGRQFSNSRSEMNVSTLELGDSALYLCASSFFRDRGGETQYFGPGTRLLVL.

This clonotype was seen at least ten times. The rearrangement links TRBV12-3 or TRBV12-4 to TRBJ2-5; D unresolved. The CDR3 is 12 amino acids. The ends were cut back, 2 bases at V and 8 bases at J, with 9 bases in the middle. CDR3 DNA: TGTGCCAGCAGTTTATACAGAAGCACCCAGTACTTC. It specifies CASSLYRSTQYF.

In this sample, this clonotype turned up many times. The chain recombines TRBV6-1 with TRBJ1-5; the D is unclear. Trimming pared 3 bases from V and 3 bases from J, leaving 12 bases between. This CDR3 spans 15 amino acids. Germline V lookup: CDR1 MNHNS, CDR2 SASEGT. CDR3 DNA: TGTGCCAGCAGTGAGATGCCGAGGCTCAATCAGCCCCAGCATTTT. It yields the protein CASSEMPRLNQPQHF.

Comments on this clonotype: Being one base from a much bigger clone, this may be a read error. J is TRBJ2-3 and V is TRBV9; 9 bases line up with TRBD2. The CDR3 spans 14 residues. The germline CDR1 and CDR2 sequences are SGDLS and YYNGEE. After removal of 2 bases from V and 4 bases from J, the junction contained 2 bases not matched to a gene. The CDR3 DNA sequence: TGTGCCAGCAGCGTTAGCGGGAGCCCAGATACGCAGTATTTT. It translates to CASSVSGSPDTQYF.

The sample holds a few counts of this clonotype. The chain recombines TRBV20-1 with TRBJ1-6, with D unclear. CDR3 length equals 13 residues. The V end lost 3 bases, the J end lost 8 bases, and 11 bases lay between the germline ends. Germline-derived CDR1 and CDR2 are DFQATT and SNEGSKA (reference sequence). CDR3 bases: TGCAGTGCTAGTCTGGTTGGGGATTCACCCCTCCACTTT. Translated: CSASLVGDSPLHF.

In its sample, this clonotype was seen many times. The chain has TRBV5-1 and TRBJ2-1, with D possibly being TRBD1 (7 bases). The CDR3 is 14 amino acids. Germline CDR1 is SGHRS and CDR2 is YFSETQ. Trimming removed 1 base at V and 6 bases at J, with 11 bases between. The CDR3 loop is CASSLPGGGNEQFF. CDR3 sequence (DNA): TGCGCCAGCAGCTTGCCAGGGGGAGGCAATGAGCAGTTCTTC. The full variable domain, completed using reference TRBV5-1 and TRBJ2-1, is KAGVTQTPRYLIKTRGQQVTLSCSPISGHRSVSWYQQTPGQGLQFLFEYFSETQRNKGNFPGRFSGRQFSNSRSEMNVSTLELGDSALYLCASSLPGGGNEQFFGPGTRLTVL.